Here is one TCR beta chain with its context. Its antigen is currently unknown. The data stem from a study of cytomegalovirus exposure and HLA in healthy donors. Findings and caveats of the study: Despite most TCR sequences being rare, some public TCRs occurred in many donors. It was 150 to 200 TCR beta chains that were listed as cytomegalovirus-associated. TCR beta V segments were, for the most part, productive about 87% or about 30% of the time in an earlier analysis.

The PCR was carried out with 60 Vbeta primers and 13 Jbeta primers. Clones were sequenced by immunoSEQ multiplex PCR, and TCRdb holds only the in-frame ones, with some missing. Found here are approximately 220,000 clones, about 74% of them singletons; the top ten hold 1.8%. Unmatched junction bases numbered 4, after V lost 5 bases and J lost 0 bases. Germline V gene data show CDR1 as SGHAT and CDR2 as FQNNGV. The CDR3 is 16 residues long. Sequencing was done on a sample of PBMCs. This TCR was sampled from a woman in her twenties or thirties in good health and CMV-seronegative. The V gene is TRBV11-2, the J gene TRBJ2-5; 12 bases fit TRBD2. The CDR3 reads CASSEGLAGYQETQYF. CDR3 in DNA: TGTGCCAGCAGCGAAGGACTAGCGGGGTACCAAGAGACCCAGTACTTC.